The 22 T cell receptor beta chains presented below share a single source sample, sequenced in a study of radiation and T cells in renal cell carcinoma. Time point of the sample: baseline pretreatment blood. Treatment meaning: 15 Gy SBRT to primary tumor, nephrectomy 4 weeks later. TCRdb's copy holds only in-frame clones and misses some; the assay was immunoSEQ multiplex PCR. The sample lists approximately 63,000 clones; 65% to 85% were seen once. Specimen: blood, collected from a patient whose treatment included radiotherapy and nephrectomy. These receptors all stem from a man between 60 and 70 years old with renal cell carcinoma.

The chain combines TRBV7-8 with TRBJ2-2; 8 bases are a match to TRBD2. This CDR3 has 16 residues. Looked up from germline, CDR1 is SGHVS and CDR2 is FQNEAQ. J gave up 1 base and V 5 bases, and 6 bases lay outside the gene matches. The CDR3 DNA sequence: TGTGCCAGCAGCCAATTAGCGGGGCAGAACACCGGGGAGCTGTTTTTT. This encodes CASSQLAGQNTGELFF.

There are a few counts of this clone. J is TRBJ2-2 and V is TRBV6-4, with TRBD2 identical over 11 bases. This CDR3 has 15 residues. J gave up 6 bases and V 5 bases, and 5 bases lay outside the gene matches. CDR1 and CDR2 (germline): MRHNA, SNTAGT. The CDR3 loop reads CASSLTSGGAGELFF. The CDR3 DNA reads TGTGCCAGCAGTCTAACTAGCGGGGGTGCCGGGGAGCTGTTTTTT.

This chain links TRBV7-2 with TRBJ2-1; D might be TRBD1 (6 bases). This CDR3 contains 14 residues. V was trimmed by 4 bases and J by 6 bases, leaving 13 bases between them. Germline V lookup: CDR1 SGHTA, CDR2 FQGNSA. This CDR3 is CASSSPGQGNEQFF. DNA for the CDR3: TGTGCCAGCAGCTCTCCGGGACAAGGCAATGAGCAGTTCTTC.

This clone was detected a few times. The rearrangement joins TRBV19 to TRBJ2-1; 9 bases line up with TRBD1. V gave up 5 bases and J gave up 2 bases; unmatched junction bases: 10. Germline V lookup: CDR1 LNHDA, CDR2 SQIVND (reference sequence). The CDR3 length is 17 residues. The CDR3 reads CASSSGTWTGAYNEQFF. In DNA form, the CDR3 reads TGTGCCAGTAGTTCCGGGACGTGGACAGGGGCCTACAATGAGCAGTTCTTC. Combining the CDR3 with reference TRBV19 and TRBJ2-1 gives the whole variable domain DGGITQSPKYLFRKEGQNVTLSCEQNLNHDAMYWYRQDPGQGLRLIYYSQIVNDFQKGDIAEGYSVSREKKESFPLTVTSAQKNPTAFYLCASSSGTWTGAYNEQFFGPGTRLTVL.

This chain links TRBV19 with TRBJ1-4, with D possibly TRBD1 on 5 matching bases. Germline values: CDR1 LNHDA, CDR2 SQIVND (reference sequence). V lost 9 bases, J lost 2 bases, and 19 bases lay in between. This CDR3 has 16 residues. The CDR3: CASTYQRGETNEKLFF. CDR3 sequence (DNA): TGTGCCAGCACCTATCAGAGGGGAGAGACTAATGAAAAACTGTTTTTT.

The chain combines TRBV9 with TRBJ2-2; 7 bases are shared with TRBD2. The CDR3 extends over 16 amino acids. V lost 3 bases and J lost 1; bases outside the gene matches: 6. CDR1 and CDR2 (germline): SGDLS, YYNGEE. CDR3 amino acids: CASSARDYQNTGELFF. The CDR3 coding sequence is TGTGCCAGCAGCGCGCGGGACTACCAGAACACCGGGGAGCTGTTTTTT.

J is TRBJ1-3 and V is TRBV27, with TRBD1 matching 7 bases. The CDR3 loop spans 14 amino acids. CDR1 is MNHEY and CDR2 is SMNVEV in the germline V gene (reference sequence). V lost 4 bases to trimming and J lost 4 bases; unmatched junction nucleotides: 4. The CDR3 reads CASSSGTAGNTIYF. Here the CDR3 DNA reads TGTGCCAGCAGTTCCGGGACAGCAGGAAACACCATATATTTT.

The J gene is TRBJ2-1, the V gene TRBV5-1; 9 bases align to TRBD2. Unmatched junction bases numbered 13, after V lost 2 bases and J lost 7 bases. The CDR3 is 17 amino acids. CDR1 is SGHRS, CDR2 YFSETQ, per germline. CDR3 coding DNA: TGCGCCAGCAGCTTAGTCCCCCTAGCGGGAAGGAGGAATGAGCAGTTCTTC. Its translation is CASSLVPLAGRRNEQFF.

The J gene is TRBJ2-7, the V gene TRBV2, with a possible D match to TRBD1 (7 bases). CDR1 SNHLY and CDR2 FYNNEI come from the germline V gene. CDR3 length: 13 amino acids. V lost 10 bases, J lost 3 bases, and 16 bases lay in between. CDR3 region: CATGGQTYYEQYF. In DNA, the CDR3 is TGTGCCACCGGGGGACAGACGTACTACGAGCAGTACTTC.

The chain links TRBV7-9 to TRBJ2-5; D tentatively reads TRBD1 or TRBD2 (6 bases each). The germline gives CDR1 SEHNR, CDR2 FQNEAQ (reference sequence). This CDR3 is 14 amino acids long. The V end was cut by 1 base, the J end by 5 bases, with 11 bases between. CDR3 in amino acids: CASSLGGGGETQYF. CDR3 DNA: TGTGCCAGCAGCTTAGGAGGAGGGGGGGAGACCCAGTACTTC.

The gene calls are TRBV30 and TRBJ1-2; 8 positions agree with TRBD1. Germline loops: CDR1 GTSNPN, CDR2 SVGIG (reference sequence). J gave up 7 bases and V 8 bases, and 12 bases lay outside the gene matches. CDR3 length equals 13 residues. The CDR3 loop reads CAQRDTGGTGYTF. The CDR3 region has the DNA TGTGCCCAACGAGATACAGGGGGGACTGGCTACACCTTC.

CDR3 residues: CASSLEGSRTGELFF. The CDR3 nucleotides are TGCGCCAGCAGCTTGGAGGGCAGTAGAACCGGGGAGCTGTTTTTT. The chain carries TRBV5-1 and TRBJ2-2; no clear D gene. With 0 bases removed from V and 5 bases from J, the gap between germline ends came to 11 bases. CDR3 length equals 15 residues. Looked up from germline, CDR1 is SGHRS and CDR2 is YFSETQ.

J is TRBJ2-1 and V is TRBV7-9, with 8 positions matching TRBD2. J was trimmed by 6 bases and V by 4 bases; bases with no gene match: 2. This CDR3 region has 13 residues. Germline CDR1 and CDR2: SEHNR and FQNEAQ (reference sequence). This CDR3 is CASSSGGANEQFF. In DNA form, the CDR3 reads TGTGCCAGCAGCTCCGGGGGGGCCAATGAGCAGTTCTTC.

V gene TRBV10-3 combines with J gene TRBJ2-3; TRBD2 aligns across 7 bases. The V segment lost 8 bases and the J segment 5 bases; nucleotides outside the gene matches: 10. The germline CDR1 and CDR2 sequences are ENHRY and SYGVKD. This CDR3 is built from 14 residues. CDR3 sequence (DNA): TGTGCCATCTTGGGCGGGGGAAGAGGAGATACGCAGTATTTT. Encoded protein: CAILGGGRGDTQYF.

This chain uses TRBV6-5 with TRBJ1-1, with D uncertain. Germline V gene lookup returns CDR1 MNHEY and CDR2 SVGAGI. Between the trimmed V and J ends, which lost 5 bases and 7 bases, there was a span of 20 bases. The CDR3 sequence is 15 residues long. The CDR3 nucleotides are TGTGCCAGCAGTCCGACTCCGACGGGCTTAGGTGAAGCTTTCTTT. Protein product: CASSPTPTGLGEAFF.

The V gene is TRBV7-9, the J gene TRBJ2-5; TRBD2 might be the D (5 bases). CDR1 is SEHNR, CDR2 FQNEAQ, per germline (reference sequence). V was pared by 2 bases and J by 6 bases, with 16 bases between. The CDR3 is made up of 15 amino acids. The CDR3 loop reads CASSLPRRLGQTQYF. Written as DNA, the CDR3 is TGTGCCAGCAGCTTACCTCGGAGGTTGGGTCAGACCCAGTACTTC.

The chain links TRBV6-6 to TRBJ1-2, with a tentative D call TRBD1 (5 bases). This CDR3 has 13 amino acids. V was trimmed by 2 bases and J by 8 bases, leaving 12 bases between them. CDR1 and CDR2 from the germline V gene are MNHNY and SVGAGI (reference sequence). CDR3 region: CASSYQGGGGYTF. CDR3 in DNA: TGTGCCAGCAGTTACCAGGGAGGAGGCGGCTACACCTTC.

This chain connects TRBV6-1 to TRBJ1-5; D gene unclear. The length of the CDR3 is 14 residues. Trimming shortened V by 5 bases and J by 11 bases, and 19 bases separated the two germline ends. Looked up from germline, CDR1 is MNHNS and CDR2 is SASEGT. The CDR3 DNA reads as TGTGCCAGCAGTCCCACTCTCCCACCTGCAGCCCAGCATTTT. As protein: CASSPTLPPAAQHF.

The V call is TRBV19, the J call TRBJ1-2; D unresolved. This CDR3 region has 13 residues. Germline-derived CDR1 and CDR2 are LNHDA and SQIVND (reference sequence). The germline V and J ends were trimmed by 5 bases and 4 bases, with 11 bases remaining between them. CDR3 sequence (DNA): TGTGCCAGTAGTTCTTTGTCCAGCTATGGCTACACCTTC. It specifies CASSSLSSYGYTF.

The CDR3 bases are TGTGCCAGCAGCTTTTCTAGACAGCTTGGAGCTTTCTTT. Its translation: CASSFSRQLGAFF. The rearrangement links TRBV11-2 to TRBJ1-1; a weak D match, TRBD1 (5 bases). Per the germline V gene, CDR1 is SGHAT and CDR2 is FQNNGV. CDR3 length: 13 amino acids. V lost 3 bases, J lost 10 bases, and 15 bases lay in between.

This chain joins TRBV5-6 and TRBJ1-5, with a tentative D call TRBD1 (6 bases). V shed 4 bases and J shed 5 bases, with 16 bases lying between them. Germline CDR1 reads SGHDT; CDR2 reads YYEEEE. This CDR3 spans 15 amino acids. The CDR3 DNA follows: TGTGCCAGCAGCCATACCTCAGGGGCCGATCAGCCCCAGCATTTT. Protein product: CASSHTSGADQPQHF. Full variable domain (missing parts from reference TRBV5-6 and TRBJ1-5): DAGVTQSPTHLIKTRGQQVTLRCSPKSGHDTVSWYQQALGQGPQFIFQYYEEEERQRGNFPDRFSGHQFPNYSSELNVNALLLGDSALYLCASSHTSGADQPQHFGDGTRLSIL.

The V call is TRBV30, the J call TRBJ2-7, with unresolved D. The V gene lost 2 bases and the J gene lost 7 bases, with 12 bases spanning the gap. The V gene's germline CDR1 is GTSNPN and CDR2 SVGIG (reference sequence). CDR3 length: 12 residues. This chain's CDR3 is CAWSPSLREQYF. CDR3 bases: TGTGCCTGGAGTCCCTCGTTGCGGGAGCAGTACTTC.